One and the same sample provided the 31 T cell receptor beta chains below, sequenced in a study of T-cell memory formation after mild COVID-19. TCRdb processed the 5' RACE reads anew with MiXCR; each CDR3 protein has one entry. This repertoire shows about 110,000 distinct CDR3 sequences, about an eighth found once; its top ten account for 27%. Sequencing input: PBMCs or a T cell subset sorted from them (not recorded which). These TCRs come from an adult woman who had mild COVID-19 (a few samples of this study predate the infection). Cell type and time point are not known.

This clonotype showed up many times. This chain connects TRBV13 to TRBJ2-4, with a tentative D call TRBD1 (6 bases). The V end was cut by 5 bases, the J end by 8 bases, with 16 bases between. This CDR3 region has 14 residues. The V gene's germline CDR1 is PRHDT and CDR2 FYEKMQ (reference sequence). CDR3 bases: TGTGCCAGCAGCCCGGGTCACAGGGTTGACATTCAGTACTTC. Translated: CASSPGHRVDIQYF.

In this sample, this clonotype turned up many times. This sequence joins TRBV7-3 and TRBJ2-7; 9 bases are shared with TRBD2. V shed 5 bases, J shed 3 bases, and the junction held 8 bases outside the gene matches. Looked up from germline, CDR1 is SGHTA and CDR2 is FQGTGA. The CDR3 has 15 residues. The chain's CDR3 is CASSPLAGGLYEQYF. Here the CDR3 DNA reads TGTGCCAGCAGCCCCCTTGCGGGAGGGCTCTACGAGCAGTACTTC.

The chain recombines TRBV4-1 with TRBJ2-5; 7 nucleotides line up with TRBD1. This CDR3 is 16 amino acids long. Germline V gene sequence: CDR1 MGHRA, CDR2 YSYEKL. Unmatched junction bases numbered 9, after V lost 1 base and J lost 4 bases. CDR3 sequence: CASSQGIQGWRETQYF. CDR3 nucleotides: TGCGCCAGCAGCCAAGGAATACAGGGGTGGAGAGAGACCCAGTACTTC.

V and J are TRBV7-2 and TRBJ2-1, with D possibly matching TRBD1 (6 bases). V lost 1 base and J lost 7, with 23 bases in between. The germline CDR1 and CDR2 sequences are SGHTA and FQGNSA. The CDR3 loop spans 18 amino acids. CDR3 in DNA: TGTGCCAGCAGCTTAGGTGGCCTCACAGGGTTTGATGGGAATGAGCAGTTCTTC. Residues: CASSLGGLTGFDGNEQFF.

This clonotype was seen a few times. The chain couples TRBV4-2 to TRBJ1-3, with D unclear. Per germline, CDR1 LGHNA and CDR2 YNFKEQ. The ends were cut back, 0 bases at V and 0 bases at J, with 12 bases in the middle. This CDR3 is 17 amino acids long. The CDR3 reads CASSQDSLYSSGNTIYF. In DNA form, the CDR3 reads TGTGCCAGCAGCCAAGACTCCCTTTACTCCTCTGGAAACACCATATATTTT.

This clonotype was seen only a few times. The chain uses TRBV4-3 and TRBJ1-4, with 7 positions matching TRBD1. The CDR3 is made up of 17 amino acids. J lost 0 bases, V lost 0 bases, and 4 bases had no gene match. CDR1 is LGHNA, CDR2 YSLEER, per germline. The CDR3 reads CASSQDRTGATNEKLFF. CDR3 coding DNA: TGCGCCAGCAGCCAAGATAGGACAGGAGCAACTAATGAAAAACTGTTTTTT.

The V call is TRBV5-1, the J call TRBJ2-1; TRBD2 aligns across 11 bases. CDR3 length: 16 residues. Per germline, CDR1 SGHRS and CDR2 YFSETQ. V lost 3 bases and J lost 10; bases outside the gene matches: 12. The CDR3 bases are TGCGCCAGCAGCTCGCGACTAGCGGGGATGGTAGAGGAGCAGTTCTTC. Encoded protein: CASSSRLAGMVEEQFF.

This chain connects TRBV18 to TRBJ2-5; TRBD2 is a possible D gene (6 bases). The germline CDR1 and CDR2 sequences are KGHSH and LQKENI. The CDR3 contains 13 residues. The ends were cut back, 8 bases at V and 0 bases at J, with 10 bases in the middle. CDR3 DNA sequence: TGTGCCAGCACCCGGGACTACCAAGAGACCCAGTACTTC. Encoded protein: CASTRDYQETQYF.

The gene calls are TRBV3-1 and TRBJ2-3; D gene uncertain. Germline V gene lookup returns CDR1 LGHDT and CDR2 YNNKEL (reference sequence). V dropped 4 bases and J dropped 7 bases, with 21 bases sitting between them. This CDR3 comprises 16 residues. The CDR3 nucleotides read TGTGCCAGCAGCCCGTTGGTGCCCCAAAGGAATTATACGCAGTATTTT. This gives the protein CASSPLVPQRNYTQYF.

This clonotype was found a few times. This rearrangement joins TRBV13 to TRBJ2-4; D gene ambiguous. This CDR3 has 13 residues. Germline V CDR1 and CDR2: PRHDT, FYEKMQ (reference sequence). V was trimmed by 5 bases and J by 3 bases, leaving 8 bases between them. CDR3 coding DNA: TGTGCCAGCAGCGCTGACCACAAAAACATTCAGTACTTC. It is translated as CASSADHKNIQYF.

This clonotype was observed a handful of times. The chain has TRBV6-5 and TRBJ2-2; D is possibly TRBD1 or TRBD2 (5 bases each). V was cut by 7 bases and J by 2 bases, with 14 bases left in between. This CDR3 contains 15 residues. The germline V gene has CDR1 MNHEY and CDR2 SVGAGI. The CDR3 region is CASIPRGGNTGELFF. CDR3 bases: TGTGCCAGCATCCCCCGTGGGGGAAACACCGGGGAGCTGTTTTTT.

This clonotype has at least ten counts. The rearrangement links TRBV6-5 to TRBJ1-5; D gene uncertain. The V end was cut by 6 bases, the J end by 4 bases, with 16 bases between. The CDR3 extends over 15 amino acids. The germline V gene has CDR1 MNHEY and CDR2 SVGAGI. The CDR3 reads CASSEHLGRNQPQHF. DNA of the CDR3: TGTGCCAGCAGCGAACATTTGGGCCGTAATCAGCCCCAGCATTTT.

The V call is TRBV5-1, the J call TRBJ2-7; D gene unclear. V was cut by 4 bases and J by 7 bases, with 18 bases left in between. The germline V gene has CDR1 SGHRS and CDR2 YFSETQ. This CDR3 comprises 14 residues. CDR3 in DNA: TGCGCCAGCAGCCCGGACCTAAGTATTATGGAGCAGTACTTC. This gives the protein CASSPDLSIMEQYF.

This clonotype has a handful of counts. The J gene is TRBJ2-1, the V gene TRBV29-1; D not resolved. The CDR3 is made up of 10 amino acids. Germline V gene lookup returns CDR1 SQVTM and CDR2 ANQGSEA. Trimming cost V 6 bases and J 10 bases, with 10 bases left between them. As DNA, the CDR3 is TGCAGCGTCTCCTGGACGGAGCAGTTCTTC. As protein: CSVSWTEQFF.

The rearrangement uses TRBV12-3 or TRBV12-4 and TRBJ1-1; D might be TRBD1 (6 bases). V shed 6 bases and J shed 8 bases, with 13 bases lying between them. The CDR3 covers 12 residues. CDR3 nucleotides: TGTGCCAGCAGCTTTAGGAGGGGGGAAGCTTTCTTT. This codes for CASSFRRGEAFF.

J is TRBJ2-3 and V is TRBV27; no firm D call. In germline, CDR1 is MNHEY, CDR2 SMNVEV (reference sequence). Trimming shortened V by 4 bases and J by 8 bases, and 16 bases separated the two germline ends. CDR3 length equals 14 residues. The CDR3 coding sequence is TGTGCCAGCAGTTCGGACCCGAAGGCTAGTACGCAGTATTTT. Its translation is CASSSDPKASTQYF.

The table lists this clonotype with many counts. This chain links TRBV27 with TRBJ2-5, with 7 nucleotides matching TRBD1. Per the germline V gene, CDR1 is MNHEY and CDR2 is SMNVEV (reference sequence). The CDR3 runs 14 residues. Losses at the gene ends were 6 bases for V and 2 bases for J; bases not matched to a gene: 6. DNA for the CDR3: TGTGCCAGCAGCCCGACAGGGATGCAAGAGACCCAGTACTTC. Protein sequence: CASSPTGMQETQYF.

This clonotype turned up a few times. This chain uses TRBV30 with TRBJ2-1; 8 nucleotides match TRBD2. The CDR3 loop spans 13 amino acids. Germline CDR1 and CDR2: GTSNPN and SVGIG (reference sequence). The V gene end was trimmed by 5 bases and the J gene end by 8 bases; junction bases not matched to a gene: 8. The CDR3 bases are TGTGCCTGGTGGGACGGGAGGGTCGATGAGCAGTTCTTC. Translation: CAWWDGRVDEQFF.

The chain is built from TRBV7-9 and TRBJ1-1; no clear D. The CDR3 spans 11 residues. Per germline, CDR1 SEHNR and CDR2 FQNEAQ (reference sequence). The CDR3 nucleotides are TGTGCGGTACGAGAGAACACTGAAGCTTTCTTT. It codes for CAVRENTEAFF.

J is TRBJ2-1 and V is TRBV4-1, with 9 bases identical to TRBD1. With V trimmed by 1 base and J by 5 bases, 3 bases remained unmatched. The CDR3 runs to 15 residues. Germline CDR1 is MGHRA and CDR2 is YSYEKL. The CDR3 DNA is TGCGCCAGCAGCCAAGCGACAGGGGGGAACAATGAGCAGTTCTTC. The encoded protein is CASSQATGGNNEQFF.

A few counts support this clonotype. The chain's CDR3 is CASSSTSGGFNEQFF. In nucleotides, the CDR3 is TGTGCCAGCAGCTCTACTAGCGGGGGCTTCAATGAGCAGTTCTTC. This sequence joins TRBV7-3 and TRBJ2-1, with TRBD2 matching 11 bases. CDR1 and CDR2 (germline): SGHTA, FQGTGA. This CDR3 comprises 15 residues. V gave up 4 bases and J gave up 6 bases; unmatched junction bases: 5.

This clonotype occurred a few times. The rearrangement uses TRBV12-3 or TRBV12-4 and TRBJ2-7; 10 positions agree with TRBD1. V trimming: 3 bases; J trimming: 7 bases; junction bases outside the gene matches: 6. The CDR3 is 14 amino acids. The CDR3 DNA is TGTGCCAGCAGTTTCATCGGGACAGGGGAGGAGCAGTACTTC. Its protein product is CASSFIGTGEEQYF.

This clonotype has just a few counts. V usage is TRBV24-1 and J usage is TRBJ2-2; D is unclear. CDR1 is KGHDR and CDR2 is SFDVKD in the germline V gene. Deletions cut 4 bases from V and 1 base from J, with 6 bases between. The CDR3 contains 14 residues. CDR3 DNA sequence: TGTGCCACCAGTGACATCGAGAACACCGGGGAGCTGTTTTTT. Amino acids: CATSDIENTGELFF.

There are a few counts of this clonotype. CDR3 sequence: CASSLGVSTGELFF. CDR3 DNA: TGTGCCAGCAGCTTAGGTGTGAGCACCGGGGAGCTGTTTTTT. V and J are TRBV11-2 and TRBJ2-2; the D is unclear. Per the germline V gene, CDR1 is SGHAT and CDR2 is FQNNGV. V shed 1 base and J shed 4 bases, with 7 bases lying between them. The length of the CDR3 is 14 residues.

The chain couples TRBV2 to TRBJ2-5; D gene uncertain. CDR1 and CDR2 (germline): SNHLY, FYNNEI. The CDR3 runs 12 residues. The V end lost 6 bases, the J end lost 4 bases, and 9 bases lay between the germline ends. CDR3 coding DNA: TGTGCCAGCAGAGCGATAACAGAGACCCAGTACTTC. Its protein product is CASRAITETQYF.

The chain has TRBV20-1 and TRBJ2-1, with 12 bases aligning to TRBD2. V lost 3 bases and J lost 1; bases outside the gene matches: 10. This CDR3 has 18 amino acids. Per germline, CDR1 DFQATT and CDR2 SNEGSKA (reference sequence). The DNA of the CDR3 is TGCAGTGCTAGGTTTCCCCTAGCGGGAGGGCCTTCCTACAATGAGCAGTTCTTC. Protein: CSARFPLAGGPSYNEQFF.

The genes are TRBV2 and TRBJ2-7; a possible D gene is TRBD2 (5 bases). V shed 1 base and J shed 7 bases, with 17 bases lying between them. The CDR3 contains 15 residues. CDR1 and CDR2 (germline): SNHLY, FYNNEI. The CDR3 loop reads CASSEGYAREGEQYF. DNA of the CDR3: TGTGCCAGCAGTGAAGGCTACGCGAGGGAAGGGGAGCAGTACTTC.

The chain links TRBV10-2 to TRBJ2-7; no clear D. The ends were cut back, 5 bases at V and 1 base at J, with 3 bases in the middle. Germline CDR1 reads WSHSY; CDR2 reads SAAADI. The CDR3 sequence is 11 residues long. The CDR3 loop is CASSTSYEQYF. CDR3 DNA sequence: TGCGCCAGCAGTACATCCTACGAGCAGTACTTC.

The V and J genes are TRBV4-2 and TRBJ1-5; D call uncertain. Deletions cut 0 bases from V and 7 bases from J, with 10 bases between. The CDR3 loop spans 14 amino acids. Germline CDR1 reads LGHNA; CDR2 reads YNFKEQ. Here the CDR3 reads CASSQDRGYQPQHF. The CDR3 DNA reads as TGTGCCAGCAGCCAAGATCGAGGGTACCAGCCCCAGCATTTT.

The rearrangement uses TRBV20-1 and TRBJ2-5; D not certain. V was clipped by 0 bases and J by 3 bases, with 11 bases between them. The CDR3 has 14 amino acids. CDR1 DFQATT and CDR2 SNEGSKA come from the germline V gene (reference sequence). DNA of the CDR3: TGCAGTGCTAGAGAGAATAGCTATGAAGAGACCCAGTACTTC. It encodes CSARENSYEETQYF.

J is TRBJ2-7 and V is TRBV7-9; D not resolved. The CDR3 is 11 amino acids. The ends were cut back, 2 bases at V and 6 bases at J, with 5 bases in the middle. CDR1 and CDR2 from the germline V gene are SEHNR and FQNEAQ (reference sequence). CDR3 DNA: TGTGCCAGCAGCTTATCTGCCGAGCAGTACTTC. It yields the protein CASSLSAEQYF.